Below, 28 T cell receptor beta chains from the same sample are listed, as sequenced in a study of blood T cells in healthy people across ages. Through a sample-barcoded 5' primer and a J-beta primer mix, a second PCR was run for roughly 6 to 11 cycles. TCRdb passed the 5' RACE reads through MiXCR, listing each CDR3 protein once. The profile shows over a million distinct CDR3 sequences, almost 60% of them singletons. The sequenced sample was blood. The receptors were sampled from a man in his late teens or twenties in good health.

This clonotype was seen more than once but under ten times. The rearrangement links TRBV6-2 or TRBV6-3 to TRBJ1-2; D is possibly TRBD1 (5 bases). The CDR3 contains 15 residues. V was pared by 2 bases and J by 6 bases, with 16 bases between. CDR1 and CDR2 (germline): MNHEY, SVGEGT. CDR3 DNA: TGTGCCAGCAGTTACGTTATCGGCAGGGAGGATGGCTACACCTTC. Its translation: CASSYVIGREDGYTF.

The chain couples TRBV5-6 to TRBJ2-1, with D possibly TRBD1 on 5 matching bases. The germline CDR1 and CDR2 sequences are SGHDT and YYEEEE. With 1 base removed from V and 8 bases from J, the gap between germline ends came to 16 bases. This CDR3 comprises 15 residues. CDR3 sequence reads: CASSLLGPRTHEQFF. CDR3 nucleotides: TGTGCCAGCAGCTTGCTGGGGCCCCGCACCCATGAGCAGTTCTTC.

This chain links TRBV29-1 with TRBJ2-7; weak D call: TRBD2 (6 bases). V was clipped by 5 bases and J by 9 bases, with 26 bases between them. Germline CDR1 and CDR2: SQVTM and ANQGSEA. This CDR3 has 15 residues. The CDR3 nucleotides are TGCAGCGTTACCCTTGGGGGGTGGGTAACGTTCGGGCAGTACTTC. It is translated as CSVTLGGWVTFGQYF.

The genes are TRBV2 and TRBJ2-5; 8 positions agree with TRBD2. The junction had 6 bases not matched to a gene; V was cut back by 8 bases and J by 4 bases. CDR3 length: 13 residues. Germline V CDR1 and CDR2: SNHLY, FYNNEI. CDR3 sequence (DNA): TGTGCCAGCCGCACTAGCGGTTCAGAGACCCAGTACTTC. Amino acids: CASRTSGSETQYF.

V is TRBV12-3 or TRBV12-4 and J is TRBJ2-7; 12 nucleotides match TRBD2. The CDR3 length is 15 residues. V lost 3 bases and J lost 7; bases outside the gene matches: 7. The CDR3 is CASSFSGLAGSEQYF. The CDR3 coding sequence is TGTGCCAGCAGTTTCTCAGGACTAGCGGGATCGGAGCAGTACTTC.

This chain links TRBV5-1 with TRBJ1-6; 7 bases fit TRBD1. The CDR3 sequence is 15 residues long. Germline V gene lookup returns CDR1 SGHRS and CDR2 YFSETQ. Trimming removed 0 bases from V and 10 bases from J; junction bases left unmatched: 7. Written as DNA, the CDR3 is TGCGCCAGCAGCTTGGAGGGGACAGCTGGATCACCCCTCCACTTT. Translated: CASSLEGTAGSPLHF.

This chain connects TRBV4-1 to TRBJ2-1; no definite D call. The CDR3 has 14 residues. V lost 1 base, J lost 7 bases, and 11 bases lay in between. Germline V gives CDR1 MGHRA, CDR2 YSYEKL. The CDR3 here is CASSQGDSFNEQFF. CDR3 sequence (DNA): TGCGCCAGCAGCCAAGGGGATAGTTTTAATGAGCAGTTCTTC.

This CDR3 is CASSSGGKFGSSYEQYF. CDR3 nucleotide sequence: TGCGCCAGCAGCTCTGGCGGAAAGTTTGGGAGCTCCTACGAGCAGTACTTC. The V and J genes are TRBV5-1 and TRBJ2-7; maybe TRBD2 (5 bases). The germline V and J ends were trimmed by 3 bases and 0 bases, with 19 bases remaining between them. CDR3 size: 17 residues. In germline, CDR1 is SGHRS, CDR2 YFSETQ.

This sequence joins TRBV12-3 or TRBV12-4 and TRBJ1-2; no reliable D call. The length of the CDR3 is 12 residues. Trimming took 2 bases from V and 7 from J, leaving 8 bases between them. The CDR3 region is CASSLPRRGYTF. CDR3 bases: TGTGCCAGCAGTTTACCCCGGCGTGGCTACACCTTC.

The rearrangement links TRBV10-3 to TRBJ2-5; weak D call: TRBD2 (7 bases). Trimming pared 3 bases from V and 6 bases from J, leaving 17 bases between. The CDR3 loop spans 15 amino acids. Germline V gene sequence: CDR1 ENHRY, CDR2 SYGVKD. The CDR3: CAISETRGASQTQYF. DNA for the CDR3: TGTGCCATCAGTGAAACACGGGGGGCGTCGCAGACCCAGTACTTC.

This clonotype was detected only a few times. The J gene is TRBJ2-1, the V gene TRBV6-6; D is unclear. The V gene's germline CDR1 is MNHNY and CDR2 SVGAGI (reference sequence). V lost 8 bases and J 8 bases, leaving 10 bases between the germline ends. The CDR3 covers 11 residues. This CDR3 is CASEKGHEQFF. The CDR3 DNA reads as TGTGCCAGCGAGAAAGGGCATGAGCAGTTCTTC.

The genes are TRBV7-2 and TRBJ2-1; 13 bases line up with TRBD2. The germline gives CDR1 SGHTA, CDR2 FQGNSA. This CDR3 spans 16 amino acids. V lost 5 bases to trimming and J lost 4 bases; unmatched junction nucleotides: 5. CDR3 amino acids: CASSRGTSGIYNEQFF. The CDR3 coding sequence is TGTGCCAGCAGCCGGGGGACTAGCGGGATTTACAATGAGCAGTTCTTC. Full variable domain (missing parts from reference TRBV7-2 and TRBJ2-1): GAGVSQSPSNKVTEKGKDVELRCDPISGHTALYWYRQSLGQGLEFLIYFQGNSAPDKSGLPSDRFSAERTGGSVSTLTIQRTQQEDSAVYLCASSRGTSGIYNEQFFGPGTRLTVL.

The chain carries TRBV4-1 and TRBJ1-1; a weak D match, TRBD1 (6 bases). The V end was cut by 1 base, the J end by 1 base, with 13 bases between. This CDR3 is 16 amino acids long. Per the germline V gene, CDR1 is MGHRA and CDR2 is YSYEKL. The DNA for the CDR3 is TGCGCCAGCAGCCAAGGACAGGCCTATGGGAACACTGAAGCTTTCTTT. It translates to CASSQGQAYGNTEAFF.

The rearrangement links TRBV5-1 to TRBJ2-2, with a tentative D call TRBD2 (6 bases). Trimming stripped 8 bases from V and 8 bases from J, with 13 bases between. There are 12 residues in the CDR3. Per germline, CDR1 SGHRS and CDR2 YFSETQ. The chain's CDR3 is CASTGTSGELFF. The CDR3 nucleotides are TGCGCCAGTACCGGGACTTCGGGGGAGCTGTTTTTT.

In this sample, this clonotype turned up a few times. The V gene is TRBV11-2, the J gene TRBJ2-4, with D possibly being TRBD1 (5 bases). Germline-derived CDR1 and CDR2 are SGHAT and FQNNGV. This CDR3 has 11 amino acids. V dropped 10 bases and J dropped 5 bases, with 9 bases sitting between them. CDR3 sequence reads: CAIRRENIQYF. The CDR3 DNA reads TGTGCCATCCGCAGGGAAAACATTCAGTACTTC.

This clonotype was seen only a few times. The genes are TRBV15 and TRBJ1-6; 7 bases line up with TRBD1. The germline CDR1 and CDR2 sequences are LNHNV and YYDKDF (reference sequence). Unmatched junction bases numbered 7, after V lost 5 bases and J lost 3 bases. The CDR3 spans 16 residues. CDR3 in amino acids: CATSGTANNYNSPLHF. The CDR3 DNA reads TGTGCCACCAGCGGGACAGCGAATAACTATAATTCACCCCTCCACTTT.

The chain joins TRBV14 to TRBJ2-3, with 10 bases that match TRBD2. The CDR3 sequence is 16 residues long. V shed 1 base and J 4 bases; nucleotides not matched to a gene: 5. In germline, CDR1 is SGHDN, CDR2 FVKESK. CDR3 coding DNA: TGTGCCAGCAGCCAAGTCAAGCGGGGGGGCCCAGATACGCAGTATTTT. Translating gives CASSQVKRGGPDTQYF.

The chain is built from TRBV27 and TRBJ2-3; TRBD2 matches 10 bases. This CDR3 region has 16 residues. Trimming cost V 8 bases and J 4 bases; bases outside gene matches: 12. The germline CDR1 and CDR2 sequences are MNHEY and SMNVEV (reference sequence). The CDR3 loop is CASQPKAGGLADTQYF. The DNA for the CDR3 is TGTGCCAGCCAACCGAAAGCGGGAGGGTTGGCAGATACGCAGTATTTT.

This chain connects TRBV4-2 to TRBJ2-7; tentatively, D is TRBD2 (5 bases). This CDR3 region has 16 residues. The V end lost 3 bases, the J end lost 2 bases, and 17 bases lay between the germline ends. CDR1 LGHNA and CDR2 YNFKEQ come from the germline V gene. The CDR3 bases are TGTGCCAGCAGCCAGGCCGGGGTGGTGGAAACCTACGAGCAGTACTTC. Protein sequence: CASSQAGVVETYEQYF.

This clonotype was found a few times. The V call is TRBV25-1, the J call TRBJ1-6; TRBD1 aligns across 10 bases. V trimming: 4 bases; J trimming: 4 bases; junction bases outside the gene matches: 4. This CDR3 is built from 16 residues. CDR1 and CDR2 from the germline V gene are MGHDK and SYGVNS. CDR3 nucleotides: TGTGCCAGCAGTGGGGGACAGGGGATATATAATTCACCCCTCCACTTT. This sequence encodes CASSGGQGIYNSPLHF.

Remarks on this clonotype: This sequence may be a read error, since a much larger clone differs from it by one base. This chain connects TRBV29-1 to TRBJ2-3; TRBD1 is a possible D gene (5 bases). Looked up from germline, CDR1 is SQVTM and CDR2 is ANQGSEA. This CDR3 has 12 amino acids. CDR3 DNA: TGCAGCGCCGACAGTCTCACAGATACGCGGTATTTT. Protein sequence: CSADSLTDTRYF.

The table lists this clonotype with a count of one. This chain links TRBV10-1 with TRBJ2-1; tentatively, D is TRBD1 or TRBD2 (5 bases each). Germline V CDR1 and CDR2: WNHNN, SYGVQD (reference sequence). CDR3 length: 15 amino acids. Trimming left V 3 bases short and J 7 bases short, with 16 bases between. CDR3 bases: TGCGCCAGCAGTGACCTTGGGAGCAGGGATAATGAGCAGTTCTTC. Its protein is CASSDLGSRDNEQFF.

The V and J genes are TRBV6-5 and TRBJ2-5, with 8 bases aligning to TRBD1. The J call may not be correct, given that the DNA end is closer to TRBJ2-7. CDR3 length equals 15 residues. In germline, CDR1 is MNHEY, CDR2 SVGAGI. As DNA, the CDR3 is TGTGCCAGCAGATCCACCAGGGGGCTAGGCCACGAGCAGTACTTC. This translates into CASRSTRGLGHEQYF.

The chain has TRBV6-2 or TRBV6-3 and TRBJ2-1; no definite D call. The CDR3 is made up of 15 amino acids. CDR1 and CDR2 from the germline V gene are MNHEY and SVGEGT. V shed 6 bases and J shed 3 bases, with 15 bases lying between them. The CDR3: CASRGGPDHYNEQFF. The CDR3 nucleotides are TGTGCCAGCAGAGGTGGACCAGACCACTACAATGAGCAGTTCTTC.

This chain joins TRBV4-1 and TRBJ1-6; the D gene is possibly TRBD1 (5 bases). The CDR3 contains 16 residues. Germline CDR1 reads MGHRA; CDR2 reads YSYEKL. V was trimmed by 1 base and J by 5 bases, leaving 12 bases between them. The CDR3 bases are TGCGCCAGCAGCCAAGTGAGTGTGACAGATAATTCACCCCTCCACTTT. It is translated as CASSQVSVTDNSPLHF.

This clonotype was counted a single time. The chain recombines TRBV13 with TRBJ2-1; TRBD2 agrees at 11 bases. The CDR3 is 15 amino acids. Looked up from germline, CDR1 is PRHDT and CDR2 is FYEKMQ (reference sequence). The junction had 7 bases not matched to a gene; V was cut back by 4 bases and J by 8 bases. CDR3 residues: CASSSTSGSQDEQFF. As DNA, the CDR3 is TGTGCCAGCAGCTCCACTAGCGGGAGTCAGGATGAGCAGTTCTTC.

The CDR3 nucleotides are TGCGCCAGCAGAGCCCGGGGGATAGCTGAAGCTTTCTTT. Translating gives CASRARGIAEAFF. The V gene is TRBV10-2, the J gene TRBJ1-1, with D maybe TRBD1 (5 bases). The length of the CDR3 is 13 residues. Trimming removed 6 bases at V and 6 bases at J, with 14 bases between. The germline CDR1 and CDR2 sequences are WSHSY and SAAADI.

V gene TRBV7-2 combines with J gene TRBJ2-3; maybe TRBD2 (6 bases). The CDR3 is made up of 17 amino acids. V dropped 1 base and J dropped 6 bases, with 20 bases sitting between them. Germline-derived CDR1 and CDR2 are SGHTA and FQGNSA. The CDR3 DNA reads TGTGCCAGCAGCTTAGTGGGGACGAGCGGAGGGTCGGATACGCAGTATTTT. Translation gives CASSLVGTSGGSDTQYF.